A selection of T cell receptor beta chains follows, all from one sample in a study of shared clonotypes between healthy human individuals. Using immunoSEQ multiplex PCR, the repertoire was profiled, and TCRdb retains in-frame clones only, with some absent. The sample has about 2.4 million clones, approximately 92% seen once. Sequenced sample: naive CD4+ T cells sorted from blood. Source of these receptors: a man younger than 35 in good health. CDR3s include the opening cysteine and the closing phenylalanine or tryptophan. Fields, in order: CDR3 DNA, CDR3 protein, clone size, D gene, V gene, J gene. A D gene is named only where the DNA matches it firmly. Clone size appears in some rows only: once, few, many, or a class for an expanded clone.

CDR3nt: TGTGCCAGTGGGCGGTCTGGGGCCAACGTCCTGACTTTC; CDR3aa: CASGRSGANVLTF; abundance: NA; d_gene: NA; v_gene: TRBV5-6; j_gene: TRBJ2-6
CDR3nt: TGTGCCAGCAATGGGGGTCGTGAAGCTTTCTTT; CDR3aa: CASNGGREAFF; abundance: few; d_gene: NA; v_gene: TRBV28; j_gene: TRBJ1-1
CDR3nt: TGTGCCAGCAGCCTCACTTGGGACAGTTCCTACGAGCAGTACTTC; CDR3aa: CASSLTWDSSYEQYF; abundance: NA; d_gene: TRBD1; v_gene: TRBV7-2; j_gene: TRBJ2-7
CDR3nt: TGCGCCAGCAGCCTGGGCGGGCCTACAGGGTTGGTTGAAAACATTCAGTACTTC; CDR3aa: CASSLGGPTGLVENIQYF; abundance: NA; d_gene: NA; v_gene: TRBV5-1; j_gene: TRBJ2-4
CDR3nt: TGCGCCAGCAGCTTGTCAACAGGGAGTTATGGCTACACCTTC; CDR3aa: CASSLSTGSYGYTF; abundance: NA; d_gene: NA; v_gene: TRBV5-1; j_gene: TRBJ1-2
CDR3nt: TGCGCCAGCAAACCTTCTGCTTACAGCAATCAGCCCCAGCATTTT; CDR3aa: CASKPSAYSNQPQHF; abundance: NA; d_gene: NA; v_gene: TRBV10-2; j_gene: TRBJ1-5
CDR3nt: TGTGCCAGCAGTGAAGCCGGCAGCACAGATACGCAGTATTTT; CDR3aa: CASSEAGSTDTQYF; abundance: NA; d_gene: NA; v_gene: TRBV6-1; j_gene: TRBJ2-3
CDR3nt: TGCGCCAGCAGCCAAGTCCCAGCGGGAGGGCCCGGCGGCGGGGAGCTGTTTTTT; CDR3aa: CASSQVPAGGPGGGELFF; abundance: NA; d_gene: TRBD2; v_gene: TRBV4-1; j_gene: TRBJ2-2
CDR3nt: TGCGCCAGCAGCTTCCCAGGGGAGACCCAGTACTTC; CDR3aa: CASSFPGETQYF; abundance: NA; d_gene: NA; v_gene: TRBV5-1; j_gene: TRBJ2-5
CDR3nt: TGTGCCAGCACCTCGGGAACCCCGGCAGAGACCCAGTACTTC; CDR3aa: CASTSGTPAETQYF; abundance: NA; d_gene: NA; v_gene: TRBV2; j_gene: TRBJ2-5